This TCR beta chain was identified in a study of OX40 agonist ivuxolimab in advanced cancers. Clones were sequenced by immunoSEQ multiplex PCR, and TCRdb holds only the in-frame ones, with some missing. This sample has about 83,000 clones, with around 80% found just once. The starting material was CD4+ or CD8+ T cells sorted from blood, obtained in a trial of the OX40 agonist ivuxolimab. This clonotype was obtained from an adult with an advanced solid tumor such as melanoma, head and neck, liver or kidney cancer.

CDR3: CASTGQMNTEAFF. CDR3 DNA sequence: TGTGCCAGCACGGGACAGATGAACACTGAAGCTTTCTTT. This rearrangement joins TRBV5-4 to TRBJ1-1; 7 bases fit TRBD1. Trimming at V came to 6 bases and at J to 0 bases, leaving 2 bases not matched to a gene. The germline gives CDR1 SGHNT, CDR2 YYREEE (reference sequence). CDR3 length: 13 amino acids. The full variable domain, with the rest looked up from reference TRBV5-4 and TRBJ1-1, is ETGVTQSPTHLIKTRGQQVTLRCSSQSGHNTVSWYQQALGQGPQFIFQYYREEENGRGNFPPRFSGLQFPNYSSELNVNALELDDSALYLCASTGQMNTEAFFGQGTRLTVV.